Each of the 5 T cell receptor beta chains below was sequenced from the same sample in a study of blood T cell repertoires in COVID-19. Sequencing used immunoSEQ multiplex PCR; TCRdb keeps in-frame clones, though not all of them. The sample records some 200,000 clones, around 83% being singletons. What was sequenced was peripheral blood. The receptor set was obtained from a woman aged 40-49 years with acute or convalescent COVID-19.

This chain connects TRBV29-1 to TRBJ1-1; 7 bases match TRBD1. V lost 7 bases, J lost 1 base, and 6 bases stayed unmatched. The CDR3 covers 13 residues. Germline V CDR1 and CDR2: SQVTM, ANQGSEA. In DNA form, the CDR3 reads TGCAGCGCGTCCGGACAGGCGAACACTGAAGCTTTCTTT. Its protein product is CSASGQANTEAFF.

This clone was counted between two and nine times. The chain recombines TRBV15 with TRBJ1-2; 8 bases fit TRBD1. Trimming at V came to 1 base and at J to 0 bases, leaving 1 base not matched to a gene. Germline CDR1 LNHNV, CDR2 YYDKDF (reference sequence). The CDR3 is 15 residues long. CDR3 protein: CATSRVGQANYGYTF. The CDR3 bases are TGTGCCACCAGCAGAGTGGGACAGGCTAACTATGGCTACACCTTC.

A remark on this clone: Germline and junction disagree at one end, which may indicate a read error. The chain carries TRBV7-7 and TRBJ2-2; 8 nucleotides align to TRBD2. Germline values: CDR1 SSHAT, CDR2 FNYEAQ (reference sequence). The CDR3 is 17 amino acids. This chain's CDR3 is CASSLAASGPNTGELFF. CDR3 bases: TGTGCTAGCAGCTTAGCGGCTAGCGGGCCTAACACCGGGGAGCTGTTTTTT.

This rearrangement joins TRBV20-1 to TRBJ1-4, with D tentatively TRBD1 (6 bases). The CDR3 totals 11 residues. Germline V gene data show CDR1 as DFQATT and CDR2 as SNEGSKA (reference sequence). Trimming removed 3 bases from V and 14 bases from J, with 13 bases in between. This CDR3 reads CSASKGQGLFF. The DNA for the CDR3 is TGCAGTGCTAGCAAGGGCCAGGGGCTGTTTTTT.

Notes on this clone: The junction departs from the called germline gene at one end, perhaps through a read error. The CDR3 coding sequence is TGTGCCACCTCAAGGGAGGTTGGCACAGATACGCAGTATTTT. Residues: CATSREVGTDTQYF. The V gene is TRBV18, the J gene TRBJ2-3, with D possibly being TRBD2 (6 bases). This CDR3 has 14 amino acids. CDR1 KGHSH and CDR2 LQKENI come from the germline V gene.